One T cell receptor beta chain is described in this entry. The data belong to a study of blood T cell repertoires in COVID-19. V trimming: 3 bases; J trimming: 8 bases; junction bases outside the gene matches: 10. The CDR3 loop spans 15 amino acids. Germline V gives CDR1 GTSNPN, CDR2 SVGIG (reference sequence). Generated by immunoSEQ multiplex PCR, the TCRdb table keeps only in-frame clones and is missing some. The data contain 220,000 or so clones, 65% to 85% of them singletons. The V and J genes are TRBV30 and TRBJ2-2, with 9 bases lining up with TRBD2. Sequencing was performed on PBMCs or T cells enriched from blood (not recorded which). This sequence was found in a woman between 40 and 55 years old who had recovered from COVID-19. In nucleotides, the CDR3 is TGTGCCTGGAGGTGGGCGGGAGGGCCTGCGGGGGAGCTGTTTTTT. Translating gives CAWRWAGGPAGELFF.